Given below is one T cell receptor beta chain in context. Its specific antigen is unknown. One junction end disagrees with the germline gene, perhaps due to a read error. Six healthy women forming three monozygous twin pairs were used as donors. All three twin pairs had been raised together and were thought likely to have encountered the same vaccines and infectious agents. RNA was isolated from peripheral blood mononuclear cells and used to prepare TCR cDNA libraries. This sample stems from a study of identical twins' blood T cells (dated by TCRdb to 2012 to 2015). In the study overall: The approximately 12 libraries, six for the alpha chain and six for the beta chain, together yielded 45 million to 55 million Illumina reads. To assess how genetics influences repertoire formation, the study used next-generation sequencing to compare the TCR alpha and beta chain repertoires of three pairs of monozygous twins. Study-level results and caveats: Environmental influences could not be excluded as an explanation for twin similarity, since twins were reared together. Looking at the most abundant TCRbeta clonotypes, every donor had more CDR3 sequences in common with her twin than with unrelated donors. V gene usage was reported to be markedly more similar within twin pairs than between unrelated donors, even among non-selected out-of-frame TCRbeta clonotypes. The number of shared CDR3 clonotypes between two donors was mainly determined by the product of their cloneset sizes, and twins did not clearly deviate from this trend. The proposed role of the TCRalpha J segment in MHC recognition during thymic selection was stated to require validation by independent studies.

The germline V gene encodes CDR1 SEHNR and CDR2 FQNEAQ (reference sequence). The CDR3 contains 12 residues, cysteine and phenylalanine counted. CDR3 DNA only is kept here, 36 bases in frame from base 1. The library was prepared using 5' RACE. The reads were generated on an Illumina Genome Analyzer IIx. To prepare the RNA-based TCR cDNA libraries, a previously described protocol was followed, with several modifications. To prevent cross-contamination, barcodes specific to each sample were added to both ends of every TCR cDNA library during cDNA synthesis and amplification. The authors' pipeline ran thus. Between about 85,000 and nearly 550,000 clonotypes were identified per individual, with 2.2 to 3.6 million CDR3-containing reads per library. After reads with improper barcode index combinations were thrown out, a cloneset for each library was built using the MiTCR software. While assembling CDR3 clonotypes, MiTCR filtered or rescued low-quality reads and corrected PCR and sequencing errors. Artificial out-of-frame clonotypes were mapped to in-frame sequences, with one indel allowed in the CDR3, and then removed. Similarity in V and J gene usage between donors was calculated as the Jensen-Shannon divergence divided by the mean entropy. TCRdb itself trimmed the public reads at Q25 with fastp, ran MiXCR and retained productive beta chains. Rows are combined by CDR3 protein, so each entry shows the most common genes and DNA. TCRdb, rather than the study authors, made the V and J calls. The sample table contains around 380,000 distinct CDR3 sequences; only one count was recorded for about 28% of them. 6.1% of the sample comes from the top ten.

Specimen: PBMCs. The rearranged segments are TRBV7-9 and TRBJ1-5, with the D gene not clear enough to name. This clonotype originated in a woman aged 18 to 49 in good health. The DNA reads TGTGCTAGCAGCTATCTGGATCAGCCCCAGCATTTT. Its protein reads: CASSYLDQPQHF.